These 27 T cell receptor beta chains share one sample of origin, sequenced in a study of cytomegalovirus exposure and HLA in healthy donors. 60 Vbeta and 13 Jbeta primers were used in PCR. Produced via immunoSEQ multiplex PCR; TCRdb's table is partial and in-frame only. The sample has 30,000 to 35,000 clones, around 80% seen once. The sample consisted of PBMCs. The source of these receptors is a young woman in good health and CMV-seronegative.

V usage is TRBV18 and J usage is TRBJ2-3, with 7 bases matching TRBD2. The V segment lost 3 bases and the J segment 5 bases; nucleotides outside the gene matches: 17. From germline, CDR1 is KGHSH and CDR2 LQKENI. There are 18 residues in the CDR3. The chain's CDR3 is CASSPPLIEAGEGDTQYF. Here the CDR3 DNA reads TGTGCCAGCTCACCCCCCCTAATCGAGGCGGGAGAAGGAGATACGCAGTATTTT.

The chain has TRBV28 and TRBJ1-2; 11 positions match TRBD1. J was trimmed by 7 bases and V by 5 bases; bases with no gene match: 9. This CDR3 is built from 15 residues. In germline, CDR1 is MDHEN, CDR2 SYDVKM. The CDR3 DNA is TGTGCCAGCAGTACCGGACAGGGGGCGCGGACTGGCTACACCTTC. This codes for CASSTGQGARTGYTF.

The chain is built from TRBV5-1 and TRBJ2-1, with D possibly TRBD2 on 5 matching bases. The V gene's germline CDR1 is SGHRS and CDR2 YFSETQ. V lost 0 bases and J lost 10, with 17 bases in between. The CDR3 is 15 residues long. The CDR3 region is CASSLARLAGNEQFF. The CDR3 region has the DNA TGCGCCAGCAGCTTGGCCCGGCTAGCCGGGAACGAGCAGTTCTTC.

The rearrangement uses TRBV10-1 and TRBJ2-3, with TRBD2 matching 11 bases. The CDR3 contains 17 residues. The V segment lost 9 bases and the J segment 0 bases; nucleotides outside the gene matches: 11. CDR1 and CDR2 (germline): WNHNN, SYGVQD (reference sequence). DNA of the CDR3: TGCGCCAGACCTACTAGCGGGGGCCTCCATAGCACAGATACGCAGTATTTT. Translation: CARPTSGGLHSTDTQYF.

The chain employs TRBV19 and TRBJ1-5, with a possible D match to TRBD1 (6 bases). CDR1 is LNHDA and CDR2 is SQIVND in the germline V gene (reference sequence). V was shortened by 4 bases and J by 5 bases, with 12 bases between the two germline ends. The CDR3 consists of 14 residues. CDR3 protein: CASSRRQAYQPQHF. The CDR3 DNA sequence: TGTGCCAGTAGTAGACGACAGGCCTATCAGCCCCAGCATTTT.

V usage is TRBV4-1 and J usage is TRBJ1-5, with 9 positions matching TRBD1. The V and J ends lost 3 bases and 6 bases, in that order; junction bases with no gene match: 12. This CDR3 is built from 17 residues. Germline V gene lookup returns CDR1 MGHRA and CDR2 YSYEKL. The CDR3 reads CASSQGQGIFGGQPQHF. The CDR3 DNA reads TGCGCCAGCAGCCAGGGACAGGGAATCTTCGGGGGTCAGCCCCAGCATTTT.

The genes are TRBV6-4 and TRBJ1-5; 7 nucleotides align to TRBD1. Germline CDR1 reads MRHNA; CDR2 reads SNTAGT. J was trimmed by 2 bases and V by 8 bases; bases with no gene match: 6. The CDR3 spans 14 residues. This chain's CDR3 is CASPRGEGNQPQHF. CDR3 nucleotides: TGTGCCAGCCCCAGGGGGGAAGGCAATCAGCCCCAGCATTTT.

The V call is TRBV5-1, the J call TRBJ2-7, with 9 positions matching TRBD2. The germline CDR1 and CDR2 sequences are SGHRS and YFSETQ. J lost 3 bases, V lost 2 bases, and 3 bases had no gene match. The CDR3 covers 14 residues. CDR3 amino acids: CASSLVAGVYEQYF. As DNA, the CDR3 is TGCGCCAGCAGCTTAGTAGCGGGAGTCTACGAGCAGTACTTC.

The chain employs TRBV27 and TRBJ1-4; D perhaps matches TRBD1 (6 bases). Trimming took off 5 bases at V and 5 bases at J, with 15 bases between the two ends. Germline CDR1 and CDR2: MNHEY and SMNVEV (reference sequence). The CDR3 sequence is 15 residues long. CDR3 nucleotide sequence: TGTGCCAGCAGTCCTCTGACAGGCCGGAATGAAAAACTGTTTTTT. Amino acid sequence: CASSPLTGRNEKLFF.

This chain uses TRBV9 with TRBJ1-2; a weak D match, TRBD1 (5 bases). Between the trimmed V and J ends, which lost 0 bases and 0 bases, there was a span of 6 bases. The CDR3 is made up of 14 amino acids. CDR1 and CDR2 (germline): SGDLS, YYNGEE. The CDR3 nucleotides read TGTGCCAGCAGCGTAGGGGACTCTAACTATGGCTACACCTTC. This encodes CASSVGDSNYGYTF. Drawing the rest from reference TRBV9 and TRBJ1-2, the complete variable domain is DSGVTQTPKHLITATGQRVTLRCSPRSGDLSVYWYQQSLDQGLQFLIQYYNGEERAKGNILERFSAQQFPDLHSELNLSSLELGDSALYFCASSVGDSNYGYTFGSGTRLTVV.

The chain has TRBV11-2 and TRBJ2-7; 8 bases agree with TRBD1. V was pared by 4 bases and J by 7 bases, with 15 bases of the junction left unmatched. Germline-derived CDR1 and CDR2 are SGHAT and FQNNGV. The CDR3 sequence is 16 residues long. Written as DNA, the CDR3 is TGTGCCAGCAGCTCGCGCCGGACAGGGACCTCCGGAGAGCAGTACTTC. This codes for CASSSRRTGTSGEQYF.

The genes are TRBV7-9 and TRBJ1-6; D is unclear. The V gene's germline CDR1 is SEHNR and CDR2 FQNEAQ (reference sequence). CDR3 length: 13 amino acids. The germline V and J ends were trimmed by 11 bases and 7 bases, with 15 bases remaining between them. The DNA of the CDR3 is TGTGCCTCTAGCCGGGGAAACAATTCACCCCTCCACTTT. Translating gives CASSRGNNSPLHF.

The chain links TRBV29-1 to TRBJ1-1; D may be TRBD1 (5 bases). Trimming removed 6 bases at V and 3 bases at J, with 11 bases between. This CDR3 region has 12 residues. Germline CDR1 and CDR2: SQVTM and ANQGSEA. CDR3 sequence (DNA): TGCAGCGTAGGGGATGGGTACACTGAAGCTTTCTTT. Residues: CSVGDGYTEAFF.

The rearrangement joins TRBV5-1 to TRBJ1-3; D is uncertain. The CDR3 length is 14 residues. The V and J ends lost 5 bases and 0 bases respectively, with 9 bases between them. The germline V gene encodes CDR1 SGHRS and CDR2 YFSETQ. The CDR3 loop is CASRIDNSGNTIYF. DNA for the CDR3: TGCGCCAGCAGGATCGACAACTCTGGAAACACCATATATTTT.

The rearrangement uses TRBV11-3 and TRBJ2-3; D possibly corresponds to TRBD1 (6 bases). The ends were cut back, 5 bases at V and 0 bases at J, with 15 bases in the middle. The CDR3 spans 16 residues. Germline V lookup: CDR1 SGHNT, CDR2 YENEEA. CDR3 coding DNA: TGTGCCAGCAGCCCCTCCTGGGGGCCCAGCACAGATACGCAGTATTTT. Amino acids: CASSPSWGPSTDTQYF.

The rearrangement joins TRBV29-1 to TRBJ2-5, with D uncertain. Trimming took 3 bases from V and 5 from J, leaving 13 bases between them. The germline gives CDR1 SQVTM, CDR2 ANQGSEA. The CDR3 is 13 amino acids. CDR3 sequence (DNA): TGCAGCGTTGAGGTCCAACTTCGGGAGACCCAGTACTTC. Amino acids: CSVEVQLRETQYF.

The chain combines TRBV7-9 with TRBJ2-4; 7 bases fit TRBD1. V trimming: 5 bases; J trimming: 7 bases; junction bases outside the gene matches: 5. Germline loops: CDR1 SEHNR, CDR2 FQNEAQ (reference sequence). There are 13 residues in the CDR3. The CDR3 loop is CASSAAQGNIQYF. CDR3 nucleotides: TGTGCCAGCAGCGCCGCACAGGGGAACATTCAGTACTTC.

The chain carries TRBV2 and TRBJ2-5; TRBD2 might be the D (5 bases). The DNA matches TRBJ2-7 better at its end, which makes the J call doubtful. Germline CDR1 SNHLY, CDR2 FYNNEI. There are 12 residues in the CDR3. The CDR3 bases are TGTGCCAGCAGATCCGGGGTCGACGAGCAGTACTTC. It encodes CASRSGVDEQYF.

The chain links TRBV5-4 to TRBJ1-4; D not resolved. CDR1 and CDR2 (germline): SGHNT, YYREEE (reference sequence). With 2 bases removed from V and 3 bases from J, the gap between germline ends came to 5 bases. The CDR3 runs to 13 residues. Here the CDR3 reads CASSLSANEKLFF. The CDR3 DNA follows: TGTGCCAGCAGCTTAAGCGCTAATGAAAAACTGTTTTTT.

The chain employs TRBV12-2 and TRBJ1-5. TRBV12-2 represents a pseudogene. The CDR3 loop spans 16 amino acids. This CDR3 is CASRLGPSGNNQPQHF. DNA for the CDR3: TGTGCAAGTCGCTTAGGCCCCTCGGGGAACAATCAGCCCCAGCATTTT.

The table lists this clone with a count of one. This chain connects TRBV19 to TRBJ2-7; 8 bases map to TRBD2. Germline V gene sequence: CDR1 LNHDA, CDR2 SQIVND (reference sequence). V gave up 1 base and J gave up 2 bases; unmatched junction bases: 4. The length of the CDR3 is 15 residues. The CDR3 loop reads CASSIGSGATYEQYF. CDR3 DNA: TGTGCCAGTAGTATAGGTAGCGGGGCCACCTACGAGCAGTACTTC.

The chain joins TRBV5-1 to TRBJ2-1; D is possibly TRBD1 (6 bases). The CDR3 contains 17 residues. Germline CDR1 SGHRS, CDR2 YFSETQ. V was clipped by 4 bases and J by 0 bases, with 17 bases between them. The CDR3 protein is CASSERNRASSYNEQFF. The DNA for the CDR3 is TGCGCCAGCAGCGAGAGGAACAGGGCTAGCTCCTACAATGAGCAGTTCTTC. The full variable domain, rest sourced from reference TRBV5-1 and TRBJ2-1, is KAGVTQTPRYLIKTRGQQVTLSCSPISGHRSVSWYQQTPGQGLQFLFEYFSETQRNKGNFPGRFSGRQFSNSRSEMNVSTLELGDSALYLCASSERNRASSYNEQFFGPGTRLTVL.

The chain joins TRBV5-1 to TRBJ2-1, with 14 bases fitting TRBD2. The CDR3 consists of 17 residues. CDR1 and CDR2 (germline): SGHRS, YFSETQ. J lost 7 bases, V lost 0 bases, and 6 bases had no gene match. CDR3 sequence (DNA): TGCGCCAGCAGCTTGGGCCGACTAGCGGGAGGGCGGAATGAGCAGTTCTTC. Translation: CASSLGRLAGGRNEQFF.

This clone came up once. The V call is TRBV4-1, the J call TRBJ2-7; 11 nucleotides line up with TRBD1. The V and J ends lost 2 bases and 3 bases, in that order; junction bases with no gene match: 6. Looked up from germline, CDR1 is MGHRA and CDR2 is YSYEKL. CDR3 size: 16 residues. CDR3: CASSQYTGTGGYEQYF. The CDR3 DNA reads TGCGCCAGCAGCCAATACACCGGGACAGGGGGCTACGAGCAGTACTTC.

The V gene is TRBV21-1, the J gene TRBJ1-4. TRBV21-1 is labeled a pseudogene. The CDR3 consists of 16 residues. In DNA form, the CDR3 reads TGTGCCAGCAGCAAAGGAGGGAGGGCAACTAATGAAAAACTGTTTTTT. This sequence encodes CASSKGGRATNEKLFF.

The chain uses TRBV6-6 and TRBJ2-3, with 7 bases fitting TRBD2. The CDR3 contains 15 residues. CDR1 and CDR2 (germline): MNHNY, SVGAGI (reference sequence). The junction had 2 bases not matched to a gene; V was cut back by 0 bases and J by 2 bases. The CDR3 coding sequence is TGTGCCAGCAGTTACTCCGGGACTAACACAGATACGCAGTATTTT. Translated, it gives CASSYSGTNTDTQYF.

The rearrangement uses TRBV10-3 and TRBJ2-1; 11 bases are a match to TRBD2. V lost 2 bases to trimming and J lost 7 bases; unmatched junction nucleotides: 10. This CDR3 region has 17 residues. The germline CDR1 and CDR2 sequences are ENHRY and SYGVKD. CDR3 DNA sequence: TGTGCCATCAGTGAGCAGGGTAGCGGGGGGGCTTCGAATGAGCAGTTCTTC. Translated, it gives CAISEQGSGGASNEQFF.